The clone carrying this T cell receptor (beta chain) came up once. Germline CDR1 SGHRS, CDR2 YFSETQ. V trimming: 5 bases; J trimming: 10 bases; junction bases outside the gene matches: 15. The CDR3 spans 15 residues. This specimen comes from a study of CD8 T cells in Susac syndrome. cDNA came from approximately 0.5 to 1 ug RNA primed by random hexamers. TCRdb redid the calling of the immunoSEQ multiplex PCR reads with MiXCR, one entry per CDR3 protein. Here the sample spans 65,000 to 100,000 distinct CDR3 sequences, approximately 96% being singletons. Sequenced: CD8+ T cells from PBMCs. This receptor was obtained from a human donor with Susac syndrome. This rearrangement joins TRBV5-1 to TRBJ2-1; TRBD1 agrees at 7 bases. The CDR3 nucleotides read TGCGCCAGCAGTCAGAGGGACAGACCCTCTCGCGAGCAGTTCTTC. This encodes CASSQRDRPSREQFF.